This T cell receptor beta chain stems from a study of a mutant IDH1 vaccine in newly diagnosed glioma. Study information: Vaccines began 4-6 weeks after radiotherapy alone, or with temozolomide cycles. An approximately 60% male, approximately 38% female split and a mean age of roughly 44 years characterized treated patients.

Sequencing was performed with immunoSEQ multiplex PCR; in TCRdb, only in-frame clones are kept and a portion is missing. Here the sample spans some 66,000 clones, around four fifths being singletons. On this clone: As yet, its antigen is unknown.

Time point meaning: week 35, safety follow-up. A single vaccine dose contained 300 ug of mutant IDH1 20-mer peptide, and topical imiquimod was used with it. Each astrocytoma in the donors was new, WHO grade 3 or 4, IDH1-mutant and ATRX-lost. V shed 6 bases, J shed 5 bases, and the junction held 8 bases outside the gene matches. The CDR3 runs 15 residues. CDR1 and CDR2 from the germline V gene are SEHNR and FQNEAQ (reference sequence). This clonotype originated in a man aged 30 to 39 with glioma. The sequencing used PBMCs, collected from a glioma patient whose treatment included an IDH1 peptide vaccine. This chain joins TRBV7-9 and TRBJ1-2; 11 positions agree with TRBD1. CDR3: CASSSGQGAYYGYTF. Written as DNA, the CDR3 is TGTGCCAGCAGTTCCGGACAGGGGGCATATTATGGCTACACCTTC.